The present T cell receptor (beta chain) was sequenced within a study of OX40 agonist ivuxolimab in advanced cancers. Study in general: Age averaged about 66 years (range roughly 23 to 79), and less than 85% were male. Notes on the study in general: The study found that CD8+ T cells averaged more expanded clones than CD4+.

Data came from immunoSEQ multiplex PCR; TCRdb stores just in-frame clones and leaves some out. The sample shows approximately 80,000 clones, roughly 88% of them seen only once. The ends were cut back, 2 bases at V and 9 bases at J, with 15 bases in the middle. CDR1 is SGHRS and CDR2 is YFSETQ in the germline V gene. This CDR3 region has 15 residues. In regard to this clone: The antigen is not known.

The specimen was CD4+ or CD8+ T cells sorted from blood, collected in a trial of the OX40 agonist ivuxolimab. The rearrangement uses TRBV5-1 and TRBJ1-6; no clear D gene. The receptor was derived from an adult with an advanced solid tumor such as melanoma, head and neck, liver or kidney cancer. CDR3 coding DNA: TGCGCCAGCAGCTTAACTGTTGCCTTTGGTTCACCCCTCCACTTT. Protein sequence: CASSLTVAFGSPLHF.